Below are 7 T cell receptor beta chains sequenced from a single sample in a study of T cell repertoires in ileal Crohn's disease. The method was immunoSEQ multiplex PCR; TCRdb's version includes in-frame clones alone and lacks a portion of them. Of fewer than 13,000 clones in the sample, 80% to 90% are singletons; the top ten hold around 15%. Time point indicated: neoterminal ileum biopsy at postoperative endoscopy, about 6 months after surgery. Material for sequencing was ileal tissue. Source of these receptors: an adult with Crohn's disease.

The chain joins TRBV6-6 to TRBJ2-3; tentative D call: TRBD1 (6 bases). Trimming pared 6 bases from V and 1 base from J, leaving 14 bases between. Germline loops: CDR1 MNHNY, CDR2 SVGAGI (reference sequence). The CDR3 totals 15 residues. As DNA, the CDR3 is TGTGCCAGCAGACTTAAAAGACAGGGCACAGATACGCAGTATTTT. This translates into CASRLKRQGTDTQYF.

The chain links TRBV11-2 to TRBJ2-7, with 11 bases that match TRBD2. CDR3 length: 14 amino acids. CDR1 and CDR2 (germline): SGHAT, FQNNGV. J gave up 3 bases and V 8 bases, and 6 bases lay outside the gene matches. CDR3 amino acids: CASSPGLAVYEQYF. CDR3 DNA sequence: TGTGCCAGCTCCCCGGGACTAGCGGTCTACGAGCAGTACTTC. The full variable domain, rest sourced from reference TRBV11-2 and TRBJ2-7, is EAGVAQSPRYKIIEKRQSVAFWCNPISGHATLYWYQQILGQGPKLLIQFQNNGVVDDSQLPKDRFSAERLKGVDSTLKIQPAKLEDSAVYLCASSPGLAVYEQYFGPGTRLTVT.

This chain links TRBV5-8 with TRBJ2-7, with TRBD1 matching 10 bases. This CDR3 comprises 14 residues. Germline V CDR1 and CDR2: SGHTS, YDEGEE. V lost 4 bases to trimming and J lost 7 bases; unmatched junction nucleotides: 8. CDR3 protein: CASSLRQGAEEQYF. CDR3 coding DNA: TGTGCCAGCAGCCTACGACAGGGGGCGGAGGAGCAGTACTTC.

The chain uses TRBV11-2 and TRBJ2-7; possibly TRBD1 for D (5 bases). The germline V gene encodes CDR1 SGHAT and CDR2 FQNNGV. This CDR3 has 12 residues. V lost 8 bases, J lost 2 bases, and 10 bases lay in between. The CDR3 spells CASGQRTYEQYF. The DNA for the CDR3 is TGTGCCAGCGGACAAAGAACCTACGAGCAGTACTTC.

The chain employs TRBV18 and TRBJ1-1; 10 bases are shared with TRBD1. With 5 bases clipped from V and 3 bases from J, the junction kept 3 bases outside the gene matches. Germline V lookup: CDR1 KGHSH, CDR2 LQKENI. CDR3 size: 14 residues. The CDR3 here is CASSSGTGDTEAFF. The CDR3 DNA is TGTGCCAGCTCATCCGGGACAGGGGACACTGAAGCTTTCTTT.

The rearrangement uses TRBV15 and TRBJ1-2; no reliable D call. This CDR3 comprises 14 residues. Trimming stripped 0 bases from V and 8 bases from J, with 13 bases between. Looked up from germline, CDR1 is LNHNV and CDR2 is YYDKDF (reference sequence). The chain's CDR3 is CATSRDYRQSGYTF. DNA of the CDR3: TGTGCCACCAGCAGAGATTATAGACAATCAGGCTACACCTTC. Looking up the rest from reference TRBV15 and TRBJ1-2 gives the full variable domain: DAMVIQNPRYQVTQFGKPVTLSCSQTLNHNVMYWYQQKSSQAPKLLFHYYDKDFNNEADTPDNFQSRRPNTSFCFLDIRSPGLGDTAMYLCATSRDYRQSGYTFGSGTRLTVV.

The genes are TRBV11-3 and TRBJ2-3; a weak D match, TRBD2 (6 bases). The CDR3 is 15 residues long. Germline loops: CDR1 SGHNT, CDR2 YENEEA. Trimming shortened V by 3 bases and J by 5 bases, and 15 bases separated the two germline ends. The CDR3 loop is CASSFGTSKIDTQYF. In nucleotides, the CDR3 is TGTGCCAGCAGCTTCGGGACTTCCAAGATAGATACGCAGTATTTT.